The 19 T cell receptor beta chains below were found in one sample sequenced in a study of cytotoxic CD8 clonotypes in ibrutinib-treated CLL. Here immunoSEQ multiplex PCR was the method, and the copy in TCRdb shows in-frame clones only, minus some. The repertoire holds 150,000 to 200,000 clones, with about 84% as singletons. The specimen was PBMCs, collected after 24 months of ibrutinib treatment. Receptor source: a human donor with chronic lymphocytic leukemia.

The CDR3 sequence: CAWSWSMTGGSEQFF. The CDR3 DNA sequence: TGTGCCTGGAGTTGGTCGATGACAGGGGGCAGTGAGCAGTTCTTC. This rearrangement joins TRBV30 to TRBJ2-1, with 10 bases matching TRBD1. Germline V gene sequence: CDR1 GTSNPN, CDR2 SVGIG (reference sequence). This CDR3 spans 15 amino acids. The V gene end was trimmed by 2 bases and the J gene end by 9 bases; junction bases not matched to a gene: 10.

This clone was counted between two and nine times. The V gene is TRBV7-9, the J gene TRBJ1-5; 9 bases match TRBD1. This CDR3 comprises 16 residues. Germline CDR1 SEHNR, CDR2 FQNEAQ (reference sequence). V was clipped by 4 bases and J by 3 bases; unmatched bases: 7. CDR3 sequence: CASSSGQGIFNQPQHF. In nucleotides, the CDR3 is TGTGCCAGCAGCTCAGGACAGGGGATATTCAATCAGCCCCAGCATTTT.

The rearrangement joins TRBV6-5 to TRBJ1-5; D call uncertain. V was clipped by 4 bases and J by 7 bases, with 20 bases between them. Germline V gives CDR1 MNHEY, CDR2 SVGAGI. This CDR3 comprises 16 residues. CDR3 protein: CASSSNRQASGQPQHF. As DNA, the CDR3 is TGTGCCAGCAGTTCGAACCGTCAGGCCTCCGGCCAGCCCCAGCATTTT.

This clone was picked up a small number of times. The gene calls are TRBV19 and TRBJ1-6, with TRBD1 identical over 7 bases. Germline CDR1 is LNHDA and CDR2 is SQIVND (reference sequence). Unmatched junction bases numbered 16, after V lost 10 bases and J lost 7 bases. CDR3 length: 16 amino acids. The CDR3 coding sequence is TGTGCCACCCAGCCGGGACAGCGGCTTCGAAATTCACCCCTCCACTTT. Amino acid sequence: CATQPGQRLRNSPLHF.

CDR3 loop: CASSQEASGGETQYF. The CDR3 DNA sequence: TGTGCCAGCAGCCAAGAGGCGAGCGGGGGAGAGACCCAGTACTTC. The chain links TRBV4-2 to TRBJ2-5; 8 nucleotides align to TRBD2. V trimming: 0 bases; J trimming: 4 bases; junction bases outside the gene matches: 4. The CDR3 runs to 15 residues. Looked up from germline, CDR1 is LGHNA and CDR2 is YNFKEQ.

This chain uses TRBV5-1 with TRBJ2-5; D gene ambiguous. V lost 1 base to trimming and J lost 2 bases, with 6 bases between them. Germline values: CDR1 SGHRS, CDR2 YFSETQ. The CDR3 extends over 13 amino acids. In DNA, the CDR3 is TGCGCCAGCAGCTTGAGACCGCAAGAGACCCAGTACTTC. Translated: CASSLRPQETQYF.

The chain recombines TRBV7-2 with TRBJ2-3, with D maybe TRBD2 (5 bases). The CDR3 has 14 residues. V was pared by 3 bases and J by 2 bases, with 9 bases between. Per germline, CDR1 SGHTA and CDR2 FQGNSA. CDR3 DNA: TGTGCCAGCAGCTTCCAGCGGTACACAGATACGCAGTATTTT. Protein product: CASSFQRYTDTQYF.

This sequence joins TRBV5-8 and TRBJ2-7, with TRBD2 identical over 8 bases. The CDR3 is 12 residues long. V dropped 5 bases and J dropped 5; count of bases not matched to a gene: 3. Looked up from germline, CDR1 is SGHTS and CDR2 is YDEGEE. The CDR3 DNA sequence: TGTGCCAGCAGTAGACTAGCGAACGAGCAGTACTTC. Its translation: CASSRLANEQYF.

The genes are TRBV7-2 and TRBJ2-1; the D gene could be TRBD1 or TRBD2 (5 bases each). The CDR3 runs to 12 residues. V lost 2 bases, J lost 15 bases, and 14 bases lay in between. Looked up from germline, CDR1 is SGHTA and CDR2 is FQGNSA. The CDR3 sequence is CASSLLGLGGFF. CDR3 in DNA: TGTGCCAGCAGCTTACTGGGGCTCGGAGGGTTCTTC. Full variable domain (outside the CDR3, taken from reference TRBV7-2 and TRBJ2-1): GAGVSQSPSNKVTEKGKDVELRCDPISGHTALYWYRQSLGQGLEFLIYFQGNSAPDKSGLPSDRFSAERTGGSVSTLTIQRTQQEDSAVYLCASSLLGLGGFFGPGTRLTVL.

The chain links TRBV9 to TRBJ2-1; TRBD2 aligns across 14 bases. The CDR3 runs 15 residues. The germline gives CDR1 SGDLS, CDR2 YYNGEE. After removal of 7 bases from V and 5 bases from J, the junction contained 5 bases not matched to a gene. The CDR3 sequence is CASCAGLAGDNEQFF. The CDR3 coding sequence is TGTGCCAGCTGCGCGGGACTAGCGGGAGACAATGAGCAGTTCTTC.

The chain joins TRBV5-4 to TRBJ2-7; D is uncertain. The germline V and J ends were trimmed by 2 bases and 2 bases, with 8 bases remaining between them. Per germline, CDR1 SGHNT and CDR2 YYREEE (reference sequence). The CDR3 contains 13 residues. CDR3 nucleotide sequence: TGTGCCAGCAGCTTCCACGGAGCCTACGAGCAGTACTTC. This sequence encodes CASSFHGAYEQYF.

CDR3 sequence: CSAISSYEQYF. CDR3 coding DNA: TGCAGTGCCATTTCTAGCTACGAGCAGTACTTC. The rearrangement uses TRBV20-1 and TRBJ2-7; D uncertain. The germline V and J ends were trimmed by 6 bases and 3 bases, with 9 bases remaining between them. This CDR3 spans 11 amino acids. Germline CDR1 reads DFQATT; CDR2 reads SNEGSKA (reference sequence).

The chain uses TRBV6-6 and TRBJ1-5; D unclear. CDR1 and CDR2 (germline): MNHNY, SVGAGI (reference sequence). The CDR3 length is 13 residues. Trimming removed 3 bases at V and 6 bases at J, with 9 bases between. CDR3 sequence: CASSYMGFQPQHF. DNA for the CDR3: TGTGCCAGCAGTTATATGGGGTTTCAGCCCCAGCATTTT.

This clone is a singleton in its sample. Distinct nucleotide sequences in the sample also encode this CDR3. V usage is TRBV20-1 and J usage is TRBJ1-2; D may be TRBD1 (5 bases). V lost 8 bases and J 4 bases, leaving 11 bases between the germline ends. Germline V lookup: CDR1 DFQATT, CDR2 SNEGSKA (reference sequence). CDR3 length: 11 residues. CDR3 sequence (DNA): TGCAGTCCAGGGCAGACCTATGGCTACACCTTC. Encoded protein: CSPGQTYGYTF.

As for this clone: This sample also contains other DNA sequences that code for the same CDR3. The CDR3 loop is CASSLTPNTEAFF. The CDR3 nucleotides read TGCGCCAGCAGCTTGACTCCGAACACTGAAGCTTTCTTT. V gene TRBV5-1 combines with J gene TRBJ1-1; D unclear. V was cut by 1 base and J by 1 base, with 5 bases left in between. Germline loops: CDR1 SGHRS, CDR2 YFSETQ. The CDR3 loop spans 13 amino acids.

The chain is built from TRBV4-1 and TRBJ1-5; no reliable D call. V shed 0 bases and J shed 4 bases, with 7 bases lying between them. CDR1 is MGHRA and CDR2 is YSYEKL in the germline V gene. The CDR3 has 14 amino acids. This CDR3 is CASSQDSRNQPQHF. CDR3 DNA: TGCGCCAGCAGCCAAGATTCTCGGAATCAGCCCCAGCATTTT.

For this clone: Other DNA sequences in the same sample also yield this CDR3. The rearrangement links TRBV11-2 to TRBJ1-1; 8 bases map to TRBD1. The CDR3 runs 14 residues. Germline values: CDR1 SGHAT, CDR2 FQNNGV. The junction had 3 bases not matched to a gene; V was cut back by 5 bases and J by 1 base. For the CDR3, the DNA is TGTGCCAGCAGCAAAGGGACAGGGAACACTGAAGCTTTCTTT. It encodes CASSKGTGNTEAFF. The full variable domain, completed using reference TRBV11-2 and TRBJ1-1, is EAGVAQSPRYKIIEKRQSVAFWCNPISGHATLYWYQQILGQGPKLLIQFQNNGVVDDSQLPKDRFSAERLKGVDSTLKIQPAKLEDSAVYLCASSKGTGNTEAFFGQGTRLTVV.

The chain combines TRBV5-1 with TRBJ2-5, with TRBD2 matching 15 bases. Germline assignment: CDR1 SGHRS and CDR2 YFSETQ. Trimming removed 4 bases from V and 4 bases from J; junction bases left unmatched: 11. The CDR3 extends over 18 amino acids. CDR3 sequence reads: CASSASGLAGGGGETQYF. In DNA form, the CDR3 reads TGCGCCAGCAGCGCCTCGGGACTAGCGGGAGGAGGGGGAGAGACCCAGTACTTC.

This clone has just one count. The genes are TRBV7-5 and TRBJ2-2. TRBV7-5 is marked as a pseudogene. This CDR3 spans 14 amino acids. DNA for the CDR3: TGTGCCAGCAGCTTAGCGGCAGCCACCGGGGAGCTGTTTTTT. As protein: CASSLAAATGELFF.